These 18 T cell receptor beta chains share one sample of origin, sequenced in a study of naive and memory T cell subsets. The library had UMIs added by 3' ligation of an oligonucleotide to TCR cDNA. Amplification of ligated cDNA took four PCR rounds with SP2 and nested alpha and beta constant primers. TCRdb passed the 5' RACE reads through MiXCR, listing each CDR3 protein once. The profile covers 55,000 to 70,000 distinct CDR3 sequences, with less than 10% appearing a single time and almost 10% taken by the ten largest. These receptors were obtained from a female donor in good health.

This clonotype was recorded many times. This chain uses TRBV20-1 with TRBJ2-3, with no clear D. There are 13 residues in the CDR3. Germline V gives CDR1 DFQATT, CDR2 SNEGSKA (reference sequence). V lost 7 bases to trimming and J lost 0 bases, with 11 bases between them. CDR3 residues: CSDQSTSTDTQYF. CDR3 nucleotides: TGCAGTGATCAGTCGACTAGCACAGATACGCAGTATTTT.

The chain combines TRBV3-1 with TRBJ2-1, with 7 bases fitting TRBD1. This CDR3 has 14 amino acids. J was trimmed by 6 bases and V by 2 bases; bases with no gene match: 4. Germline CDR1 is LGHDT and CDR2 is YNNKEL (reference sequence). This CDR3 is CASSQTWTGNEQFF. As DNA, the CDR3 is TGTGCCAGCAGCCAAACCTGGACAGGCAATGAGCAGTTCTTC.

There are many counts of this clonotype. The chain couples TRBV19 to TRBJ2-7; TRBD1 matches at 7 bases. V was clipped by 5 bases and J by 3 bases; unmatched bases: 7. CDR1 LNHDA and CDR2 SQIVND come from the germline V gene (reference sequence). CDR3 length: 14 residues. As DNA, the CDR3 is TGTGCCAGTAGTCTCCGGGACAGACTCTACGAGCAGTACTTC. Translated: CASSLRDRLYEQYF.

This clonotype was detected only a few times. The genes are TRBV5-1 and TRBJ1-6, with D hard to call. Trimming took 0 bases from V and 7 from J, leaving 14 bases between them. Germline V gene data show CDR1 as SGHRS and CDR2 as YFSETQ. This CDR3 spans 16 amino acids. The CDR3 DNA reads TGCGCCAGCAGCTTGGCCATCCTCCCAAGGAATTCACCCCTCCACTTT. Encoded protein: CASSLAILPRNSPLHF.

This clonotype has just a few counts. The rearrangement links TRBV5-1 to TRBJ2-3; D is possibly TRBD1 or TRBD2 (5 bases each). The CDR3 sequence is 15 residues long. CDR1 SGHRS and CDR2 YFSETQ come from the germline V gene. Deletions cut 4 bases from V and 5 bases from J, with 17 bases between. CDR3 nucleotide sequence: TGCGCCAGCAGCCCGGAACAGTGGGGGTTAGATACGCAGTATTTT. Its protein product is CASSPEQWGLDTQYF. Filled out from reference TRBV5-1 and TRBJ2-3, the complete variable domain reads KAGVTQTPRYLIKTRGQQVTLSCSPISGHRSVSWYQQTPGQGLQFLFEYFSETQRNKGNFPGRFSGRQFSNSRSEMNVSTLELGDSALYLCASSPEQWGLDTQYFGPGTRLTVL.

This chain connects TRBV6-6 to TRBJ2-3; no reliable D call. Trimming took 8 bases from V and 2 from J, leaving 8 bases between them. CDR3 length: 12 amino acids. Germline V lookup: CDR1 MNHNY, CDR2 SVGAGI (reference sequence). The CDR3 protein is CASGTNTDTQYF. The CDR3 bases are TGTGCCAGCGGAACAAACACAGATACGCAGTATTTT.

The table lists this clonotype with many counts. The rearrangement uses TRBV20-1 and TRBJ2-3, with 7 nucleotides matching TRBD2. The germline V gene has CDR1 DFQATT and CDR2 SNEGSKA (reference sequence). The CDR3 covers 13 residues. After removal of 4 bases from V and 4 bases from J, the junction contained 5 bases not matched to a gene. CDR3 in DNA: TGCAGTGCTATCGGACTAGAATCAGATACGCAGTATTTT. Translated, it gives CSAIGLESDTQYF.

The J gene is TRBJ1-2, the V gene TRBV7-3; D is perhaps TRBD1 (5 bases). The germline V gene has CDR1 SGHTA and CDR2 FQGTGA. V was pared by 6 bases and J by 5 bases, with 13 bases between. There are 13 residues in the CDR3. The CDR3 spells CASRATGRYGYTF. In DNA form, the CDR3 reads TGTGCCAGCAGGGCCACAGGAAGATATGGCTACACCTTC.

This clonotype was picked up many times. This chain joins TRBV6-5 and TRBJ2-1; no clear D. The V gene's germline CDR1 is MNHEY and CDR2 SVGAGI. V was cut by 8 bases and J by 3 bases, with 11 bases left in between. CDR3 length equals 13 residues. In DNA, the CDR3 is TGTGCCAGCCACCGACAAAGCTACAATGAGCAGTTCTTC. Amino acid sequence: CASHRQSYNEQFF.

This clonotype was seen repeatedly, ten times or more. This rearrangement joins TRBV7-9 to TRBJ2-3; 11 positions agree with TRBD2. This CDR3 spans 16 amino acids. V was pared by 4 bases and J by 6 bases, with 9 bases of the junction left unmatched. From germline, CDR1 is SEHNR and CDR2 FQNEAQ (reference sequence). This chain's CDR3 is CASSSTTSGGGDTQYF. CDR3 nucleotide sequence: TGTGCCAGCAGCTCCACAACTAGCGGGGGTGGCGATACGCAGTATTTT.

As DNA, the CDR3 is TGTGCCAGCAGCTCAGACCTCACAGATACGCAGTATTTT. Translating gives CASSSDLTDTQYF. The chain uses TRBV7-3 and TRBJ2-3; D remains ambiguous. With 4 bases removed from V and 2 bases from J, the gap between germline ends came to 7 bases. The germline gives CDR1 SGHTA, CDR2 FQGTGA. CDR3 size: 13 residues.

Details on this clonotype: At one end, the junction sequence differs from germline, possibly due to a read error. V usage is TRBV7-7 and J usage is TRBJ2-3; the D gene is possibly TRBD2 (6 bases). Germline V gene sequence: CDR1 SSHAT, CDR2 FNYEAQ (reference sequence). This CDR3 is built from 14 residues. CDR3: CASSFGEGTDTQYF. CDR3 coding DNA: TGTGCTAGCAGCTTTGGGGAGGGCACAGATACGCAGTATTTT. The full variable domain, rest sourced from reference TRBV7-7 and TRBJ2-3, is GAGVSQSPRYKVTKRGQDVTLRCDPISSHATLYWYQQALGQGPEFLTYFNYEAQPDKSGLPSDRFSAERPEGSISTLTIQRTEQRDSAMYRCASSFGEGTDTQYFGPGTRLTVL.

This chain joins TRBV20-1 and TRBJ2-1; unclear D gene. Trimming took 4 bases from V and 8 from J, leaving 12 bases between them. Per germline, CDR1 DFQATT and CDR2 SNEGSKA (reference sequence). The length of the CDR3 is 12 residues. This CDR3 reads CSATRAPDEQFF. The DNA for the CDR3 is TGCAGTGCTACCCGGGCCCCCGATGAGCAGTTCTTC.

This clonotype was detected only a few times. CDR3 sequence reads: CASSFGGHYEQYF. Here the CDR3 DNA reads TGTGCCAGCAGCTTCGGGGGGCACTACGAGCAGTACTTC. V and J are TRBV7-2 and TRBJ2-7; TRBD2 might be the D (7 bases). The CDR3 spans 13 residues. The germline V gene encodes CDR1 SGHTA and CDR2 FQGNSA. The V gene lost 3 bases and the J gene lost 3 bases, with 9 bases spanning the gap.

This clonotype was observed many times. This chain joins TRBV3-1 and TRBJ1-1; weak D call: TRBD1 (5 bases). The CDR3 is 15 amino acids. Germline loops: CDR1 LGHDT, CDR2 YNNKEL (reference sequence). V lost 4 bases, J lost 0 bases, and 12 bases lay in between. This chain's CDR3 is CASSPIGGVNTEAFF. DNA for the CDR3: TGTGCCAGCAGCCCGATTGGAGGGGTGAACACTGAAGCTTTCTTT.

This chain connects TRBV7-9 to TRBJ2-4; 8 bases are a match to TRBD2. After removal of 5 bases from V and 5 bases from J, the junction contained 11 bases not matched to a gene. The CDR3 consists of 16 residues. Germline V gene sequence: CDR1 SEHNR, CDR2 FQNEAQ (reference sequence). CDR3 coding DNA: TGTGCCAGCAGCCCCCACCGACTAGCGCTCGAAAACATTCAGTACTTC. Protein: CASSPHRLALENIQYF.

This clonotype has only a few counts. This chain links TRBV29-1 with TRBJ2-1, with TRBD2 matching over 9 bases. The V gene end was trimmed by 6 bases and the J gene end by 0 bases; junction bases not matched to a gene: 6. Germline assignment: CDR1 SQVTM and CDR2 ANQGSEA. This CDR3 has 15 residues. This chain's CDR3 is CSVGTSPSSYNEQFF. For the CDR3, the DNA is TGCAGCGTGGGGACTAGCCCTTCCTCCTACAATGAGCAGTTCTTC.

In its sample, this clonotype was seen many times. The rearrangement links TRBV9 to TRBJ1-6, with D possibly being TRBD1 (5 bases). CDR3 size: 16 residues. Deletions cut 4 bases from V and 6 bases from J, with 17 bases between. The germline V gene encodes CDR1 SGDLS and CDR2 YYNGEE. The chain's CDR3 is CASSPLRRASNSPLHF. For the CDR3, the DNA is TGTGCCAGCAGCCCCCTCCGCAGGGCTTCTAATTCACCCCTCCACTTT. Filled out from reference TRBV9 and TRBJ1-6, the complete variable domain reads DSGVTQTPKHLITATGQRVTLRCSPRSGDLSVYWYQQSLDQGLQFLIQYYNGEERAKGNILERFSAQQFPDLHSELNLSSLELGDSALYFCASSPLRRASNSPLHFGNGTRLTVT.